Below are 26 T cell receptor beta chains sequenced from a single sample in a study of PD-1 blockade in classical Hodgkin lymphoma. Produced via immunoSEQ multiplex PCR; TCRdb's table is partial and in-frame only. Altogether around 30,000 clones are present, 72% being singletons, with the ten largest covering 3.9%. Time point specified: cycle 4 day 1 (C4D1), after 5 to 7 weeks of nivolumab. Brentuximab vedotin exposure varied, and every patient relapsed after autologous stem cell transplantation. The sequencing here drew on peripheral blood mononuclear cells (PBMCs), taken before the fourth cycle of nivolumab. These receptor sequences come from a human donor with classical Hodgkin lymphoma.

The CDR3, as DNA: TGTGCCAGCAGCTCCCCCATTGGCGGGGGCCGCAATGAGCAGTTCTTC. Protein: CASSSPIGGGRNEQFF. The chain links TRBV7-2 to TRBJ2-1; tentative D call: TRBD2 (7 bases). Trimming cost V 4 bases and J 6 bases, with 19 bases left between them. The CDR3 has 16 residues. Per the germline V gene, CDR1 is SGHTA and CDR2 is FQGNSA.

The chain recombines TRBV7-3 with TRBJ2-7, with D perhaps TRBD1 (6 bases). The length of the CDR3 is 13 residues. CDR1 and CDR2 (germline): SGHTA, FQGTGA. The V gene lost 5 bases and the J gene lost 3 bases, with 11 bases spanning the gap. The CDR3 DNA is TGTGCCAGCAGCGAAACAGGGATCTACGAGCAGTACTTC. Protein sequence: CASSETGIYEQYF.

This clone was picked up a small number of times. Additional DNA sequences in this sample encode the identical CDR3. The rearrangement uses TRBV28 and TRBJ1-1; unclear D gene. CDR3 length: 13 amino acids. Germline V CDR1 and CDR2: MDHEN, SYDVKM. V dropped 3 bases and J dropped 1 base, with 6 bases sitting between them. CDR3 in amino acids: CASSFVRNTEAFF. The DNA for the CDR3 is TGTGCCAGCAGTTTTGTGAGGAACACTGAAGCTTTCTTT. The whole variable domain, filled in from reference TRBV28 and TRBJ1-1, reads DVKVTQSSRYLVKRTGEKVFLECVQDMDHENMFWYRQDPGLGLRLIYFSYDVKMKEKGDIPEGYSVSREKKERFSLILESASTNQTSMYLCASSFVRNTEAFFGQGTRLTVV.

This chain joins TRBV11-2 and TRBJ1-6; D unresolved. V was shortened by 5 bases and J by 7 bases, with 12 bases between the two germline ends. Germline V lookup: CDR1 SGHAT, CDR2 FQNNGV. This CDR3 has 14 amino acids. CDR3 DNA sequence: TGTGCCAGCAGCCCGCGTCCGAGCAATTCACCCCTCCACTTT. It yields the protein CASSPRPSNSPLHF.

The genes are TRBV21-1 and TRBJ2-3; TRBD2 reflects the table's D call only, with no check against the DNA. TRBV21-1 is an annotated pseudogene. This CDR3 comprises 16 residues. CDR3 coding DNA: TGTGCCAGCAGCAAAGCGCCCCTAGCGGATCGGCTGTCGCAGTATTTT. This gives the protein CASSKAPLADRLSQYF.

The CDR3 DNA reads as TGTGCCAGCAGCCAAGTCCCCGGGACTGAAGCTTTCTTT. This codes for CASSQVPGTEAFF. V and J are TRBV14 and TRBJ1-1; D call uncertain. Germline CDR1 SGHDN, CDR2 FVKESK. This CDR3 spans 13 amino acids. Between the trimmed V and J ends, which lost 1 base and 5 bases, there was a span of 8 bases.

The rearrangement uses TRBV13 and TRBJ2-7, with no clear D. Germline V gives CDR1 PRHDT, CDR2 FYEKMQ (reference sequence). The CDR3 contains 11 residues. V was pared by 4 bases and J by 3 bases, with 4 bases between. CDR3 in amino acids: CASSSNYEQYF. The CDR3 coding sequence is TGTGCCAGCAGCTCCAACTACGAGCAGTACTTC. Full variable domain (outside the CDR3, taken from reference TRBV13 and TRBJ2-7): AAGVIQSPRHLIKEKRETATLKCYPIPRHDTVYWYQQGPGQDPQFLISFYEKMQSDKGSIPDRFSAQQFSDYHSELNMSSLELGDSALYFCASSSNYEQYFGPGTRLTVT.

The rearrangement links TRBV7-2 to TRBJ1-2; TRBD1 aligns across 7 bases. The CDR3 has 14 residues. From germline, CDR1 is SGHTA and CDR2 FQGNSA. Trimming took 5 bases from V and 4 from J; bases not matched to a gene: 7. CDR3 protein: CASSKNRDSYGYTF. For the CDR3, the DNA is TGTGCCAGCAGCAAAAACCGGGACAGCTATGGCTACACCTTC.

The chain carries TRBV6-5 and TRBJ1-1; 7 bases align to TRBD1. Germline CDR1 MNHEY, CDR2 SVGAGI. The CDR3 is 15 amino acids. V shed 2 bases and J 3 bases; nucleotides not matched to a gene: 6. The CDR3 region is CASSYRGQGDTEAFF. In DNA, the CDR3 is TGTGCCAGCAGTTACAGGGGGCAGGGGGACACTGAAGCTTTCTTT.

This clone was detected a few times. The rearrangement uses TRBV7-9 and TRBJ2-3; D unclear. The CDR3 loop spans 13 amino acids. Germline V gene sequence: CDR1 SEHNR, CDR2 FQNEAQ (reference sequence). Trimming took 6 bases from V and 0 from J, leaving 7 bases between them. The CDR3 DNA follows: TGTGCCAGCAGTATTAGTAGCACAGATACGCAGTATTTT. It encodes CASSISSTDTQYF.

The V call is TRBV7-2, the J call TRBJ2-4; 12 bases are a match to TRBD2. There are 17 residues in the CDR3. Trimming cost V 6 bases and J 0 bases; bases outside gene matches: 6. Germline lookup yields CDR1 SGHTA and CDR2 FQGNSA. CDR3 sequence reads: CASSDRLAGVAKNIQYF. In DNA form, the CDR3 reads TGTGCCAGCAGTGATAGACTAGCGGGAGTAGCCAAAAACATTCAGTACTTC.

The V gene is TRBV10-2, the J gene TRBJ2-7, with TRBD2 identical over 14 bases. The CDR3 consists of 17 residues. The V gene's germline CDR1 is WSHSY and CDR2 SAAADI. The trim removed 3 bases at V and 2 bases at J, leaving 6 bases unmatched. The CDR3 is CASSDPGLAGDPYEQYF. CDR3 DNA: TGCGCCAGCAGTGATCCGGGACTAGCGGGGGACCCCTACGAGCAGTACTTC.

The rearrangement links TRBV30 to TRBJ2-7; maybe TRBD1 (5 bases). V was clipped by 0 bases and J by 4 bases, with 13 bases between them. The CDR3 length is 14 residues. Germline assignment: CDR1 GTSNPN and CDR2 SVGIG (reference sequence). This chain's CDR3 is CAWSVGGASYEQYF. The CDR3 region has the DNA TGTGCCTGGAGTGTGGGTGGGGCGTCGTACGAGCAGTACTTC.

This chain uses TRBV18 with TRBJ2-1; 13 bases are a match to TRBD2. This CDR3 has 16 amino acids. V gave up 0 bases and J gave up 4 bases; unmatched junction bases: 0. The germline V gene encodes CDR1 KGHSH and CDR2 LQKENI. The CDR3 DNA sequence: TGTGCCAGCTCACCACCGGGACTAGCGGGATACAATGAGCAGTTCTTC. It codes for CASSPPGLAGYNEQFF. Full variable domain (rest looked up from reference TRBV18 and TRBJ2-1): NAGVMQNPRHLVRRRGQEARLRCSPMKGHSHVYWYRQLPEEGLKFMVYLQKENIIDESGMPKERFSAEFPKEGPSILRIQQVVRGDSAAYFCASSPPGLAGYNEQFFGPGTRLTVL.

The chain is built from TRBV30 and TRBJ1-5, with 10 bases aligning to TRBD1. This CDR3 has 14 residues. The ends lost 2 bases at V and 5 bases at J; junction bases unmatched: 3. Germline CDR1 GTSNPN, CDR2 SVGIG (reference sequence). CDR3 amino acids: CAWSTGTGDQPQHF. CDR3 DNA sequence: TGTGCCTGGAGTACCGGGACAGGGGATCAGCCCCAGCATTTT.

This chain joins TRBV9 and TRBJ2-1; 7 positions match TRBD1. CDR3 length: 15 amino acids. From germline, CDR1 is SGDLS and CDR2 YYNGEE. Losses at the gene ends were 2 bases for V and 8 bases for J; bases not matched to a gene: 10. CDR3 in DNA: TGTGCCAGCAGCGTCCCACAGGGGTCGGGCGATGAGCAGTTCTTC. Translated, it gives CASSVPQGSGDEQFF.

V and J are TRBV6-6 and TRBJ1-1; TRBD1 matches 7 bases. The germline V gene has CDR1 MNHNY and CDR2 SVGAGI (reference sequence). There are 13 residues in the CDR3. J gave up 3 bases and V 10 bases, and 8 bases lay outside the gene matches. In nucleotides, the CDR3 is TGTGCCACTACCGGGCAGGGGGACACTGAAGCTTTCTTT. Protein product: CATTGQGDTEAFF.

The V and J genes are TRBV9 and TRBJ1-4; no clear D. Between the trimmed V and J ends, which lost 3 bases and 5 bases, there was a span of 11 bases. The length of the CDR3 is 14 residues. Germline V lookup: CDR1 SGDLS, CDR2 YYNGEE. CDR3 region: CASSGRGANEKLFF. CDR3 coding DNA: TGTGCCAGCAGCGGGCGGGGAGCGAATGAAAAACTGTTTTTT.

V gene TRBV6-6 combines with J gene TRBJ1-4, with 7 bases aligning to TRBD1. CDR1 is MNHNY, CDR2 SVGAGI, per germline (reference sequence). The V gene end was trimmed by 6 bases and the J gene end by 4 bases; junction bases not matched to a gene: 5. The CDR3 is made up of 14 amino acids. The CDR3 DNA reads TGTGCCAGCAGCCAGGACAGGTTTAATGAAAAACTGTTTTTT. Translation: CASSQDRFNEKLFF.

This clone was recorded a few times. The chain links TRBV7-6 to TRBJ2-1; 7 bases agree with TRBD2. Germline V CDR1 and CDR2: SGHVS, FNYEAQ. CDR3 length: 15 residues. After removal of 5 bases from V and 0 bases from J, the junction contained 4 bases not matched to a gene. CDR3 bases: TGTGCCAGCAGCGGAGGCGGGAGCTCCTACAATGAGCAGTTCTTC. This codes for CASSGGGSSYNEQFF.

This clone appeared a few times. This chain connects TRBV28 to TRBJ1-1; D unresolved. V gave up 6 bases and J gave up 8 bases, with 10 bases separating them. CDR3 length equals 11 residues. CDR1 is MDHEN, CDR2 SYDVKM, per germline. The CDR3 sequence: CASRDRVEAFF. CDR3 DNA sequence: TGTGCCAGCAGGGATCGGGTAGAAGCTTTCTTT.

Written as DNA, the CDR3 is TGTGCCAGCAGTTTCCGGACTGTCCAAGAGACCCAGTACTTC. It encodes CASSFRTVQETQYF. The chain links TRBV6-1 to TRBJ2-5; TRBD2 might be the D (5 bases). The CDR3 has 14 residues. Per germline, CDR1 MNHNS and CDR2 SASEGT. The V gene lost 5 bases and the J gene lost 1 base, with 11 bases spanning the gap.

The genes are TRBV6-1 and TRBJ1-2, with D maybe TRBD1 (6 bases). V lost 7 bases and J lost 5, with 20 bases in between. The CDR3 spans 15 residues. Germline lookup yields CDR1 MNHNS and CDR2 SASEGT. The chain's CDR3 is CASTLEGGAQYGYTF. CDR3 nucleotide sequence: TGTGCCAGCACCCTGGAGGGGGGCGCTCAGTATGGCTACACCTTC.

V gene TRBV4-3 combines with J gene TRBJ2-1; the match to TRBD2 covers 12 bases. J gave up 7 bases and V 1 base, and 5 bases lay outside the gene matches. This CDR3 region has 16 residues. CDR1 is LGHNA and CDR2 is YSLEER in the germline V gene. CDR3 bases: TGCGCCAGCAGCCAAGGGCTAGCGGGAGGGGCAAATGAGCAGTTCTTC. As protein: CASSQGLAGGANEQFF.

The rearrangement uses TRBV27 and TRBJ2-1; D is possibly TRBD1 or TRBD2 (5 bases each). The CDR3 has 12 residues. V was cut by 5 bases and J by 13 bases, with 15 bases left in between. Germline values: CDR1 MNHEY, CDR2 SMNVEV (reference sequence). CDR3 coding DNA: TGTGCCAGCAGTCCCCGCGCCGGGACCCAGTTCTTC. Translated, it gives CASSPRAGTQFF.

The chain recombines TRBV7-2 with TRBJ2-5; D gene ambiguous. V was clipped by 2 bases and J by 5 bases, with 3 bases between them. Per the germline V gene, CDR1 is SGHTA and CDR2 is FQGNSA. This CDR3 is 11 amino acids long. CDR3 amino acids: CASSLWETQYF. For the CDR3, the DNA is TGTGCCAGCAGCTTATGGGAGACCCAGTACTTC.